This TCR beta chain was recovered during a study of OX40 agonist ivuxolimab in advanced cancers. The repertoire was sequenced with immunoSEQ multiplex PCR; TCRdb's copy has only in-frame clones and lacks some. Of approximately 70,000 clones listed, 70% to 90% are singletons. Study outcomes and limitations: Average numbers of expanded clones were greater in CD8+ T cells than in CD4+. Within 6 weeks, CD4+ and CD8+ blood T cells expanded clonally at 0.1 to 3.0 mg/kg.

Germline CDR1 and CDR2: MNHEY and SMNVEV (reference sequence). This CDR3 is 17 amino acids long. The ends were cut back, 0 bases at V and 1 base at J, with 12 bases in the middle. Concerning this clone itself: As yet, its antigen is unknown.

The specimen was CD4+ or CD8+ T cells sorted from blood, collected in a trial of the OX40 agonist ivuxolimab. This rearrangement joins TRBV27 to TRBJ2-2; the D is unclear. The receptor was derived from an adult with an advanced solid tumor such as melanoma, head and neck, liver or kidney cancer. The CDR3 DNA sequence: TGTGCCAGCAGTTTATCCTGGCAGGCGCTGAACACCGGGGAGCTGTTTTTT. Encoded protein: CASSLSWQALNTGELFF.